Sequencing of this T cell receptor beta chain was carried out in a study of OX40 agonist ivuxolimab in advanced cancers. A note on this clone: The antigen is unknown.

Findings and limits, study-wide: Clonal expansion among partial responders at 0.1-3.0 mg/kg ranked near the lowest. Expanded clones were, on average, more numerous among CD8+ T cells than CD4+.

Autoimmune disease history or systemic immunosuppression barred patients. Here immunoSEQ multiplex PCR was the method, and the copy in TCRdb shows in-frame clones only, minus some. The data contain tens of thousands of clones, roughly 85% of them singletons. The CDR3 has 15 residues. The ends were cut back, 4 bases at V and 0 bases at J, with 14 bases in the middle. Germline V CDR1 and CDR2: SQVTM, ANQGSEA. The chain combines TRBV29-1 with TRBJ2-3, with D tentatively TRBD2 (6 bases). This receptor was obtained from an adult with an advanced solid tumor such as melanoma, head and neck, liver or kidney cancer. Sequenced here: CD4+ or CD8+ T cells sorted from blood, sampled in a trial of the OX40 agonist ivuxolimab. CDR3 in DNA: TGCAGCGTTGTCCCAACGGGACTCAGCACAGATACGCAGTATTTT. Amino acid sequence: CSVVPTGLSTDTQYF.